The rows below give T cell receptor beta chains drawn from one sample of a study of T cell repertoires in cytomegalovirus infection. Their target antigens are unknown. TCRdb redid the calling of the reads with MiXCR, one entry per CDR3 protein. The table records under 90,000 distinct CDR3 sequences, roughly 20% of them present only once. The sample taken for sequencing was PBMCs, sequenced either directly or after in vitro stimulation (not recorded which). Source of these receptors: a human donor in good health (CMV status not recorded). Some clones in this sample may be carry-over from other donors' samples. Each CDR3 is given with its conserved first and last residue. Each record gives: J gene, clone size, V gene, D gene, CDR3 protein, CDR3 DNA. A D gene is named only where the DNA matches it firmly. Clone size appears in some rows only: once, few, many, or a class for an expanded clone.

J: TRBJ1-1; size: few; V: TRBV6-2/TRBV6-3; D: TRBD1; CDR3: CASTDLGTGGTEAFF; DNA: TGTGCCAGCACCGATCTGGGGACAGGGGGCACTGAAGCTTTCTTT
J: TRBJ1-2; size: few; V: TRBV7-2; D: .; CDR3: CASSFDNYGYTF; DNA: TGTGCCAGCAGCTTCGATAACTATGGCTACACCTTC
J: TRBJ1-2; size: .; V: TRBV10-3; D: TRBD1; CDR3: CAIRDTQGSIYGYTF; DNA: TGTGCCATCAGAGACACACAGGGGAGCATCTATGGCTACACCTTC
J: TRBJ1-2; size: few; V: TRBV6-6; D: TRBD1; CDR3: CASSYLAGGPSYGYTF; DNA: TGTGCCAGCAGTTACCTGGCAGGGGGCCCCAGCTATGGCTACACCTTC
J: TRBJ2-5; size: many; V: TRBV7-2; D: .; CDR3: CASSFFSEQETQYF; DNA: TGTGCCAGCAGCTTCTTTTCGGAACAAGAGACCCAGTACTTC
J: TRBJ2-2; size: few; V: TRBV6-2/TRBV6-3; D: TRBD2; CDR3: CASRGTSGNANTGELFF; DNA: TGTGCCAGCAGAGGGACTAGCGGAAACGCGAACACCGGGGAGCTGTTTTTT
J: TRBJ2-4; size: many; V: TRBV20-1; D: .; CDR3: CSARDVGSKAKNIQYF; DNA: TGCAGTGCTAGAGATGTCGGGAGTAAAGCCAAAAACATTCAGTACTTC
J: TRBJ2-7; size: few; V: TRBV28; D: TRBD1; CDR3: CASRTGGSLYEQYF; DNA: TGTGCCAGTAGGACAGGGGGCTCCCTCTACGAGCAGTACTTC
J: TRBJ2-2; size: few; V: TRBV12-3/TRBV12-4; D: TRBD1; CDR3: CASTDRVNTGELFF; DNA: TGTGCCAGCACGGACAGGGTGAACACCGGGGAGCTGTTTTTT
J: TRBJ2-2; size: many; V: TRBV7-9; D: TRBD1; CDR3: CATPPGKGAGATGELFF; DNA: TGTGCCACCCCACCAGGGAAGGGGGCCGGGGCCACCGGGGAGCTGTTTTTT
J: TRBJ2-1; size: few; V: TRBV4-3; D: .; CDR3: CASSPGRGEYEQFF; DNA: TGCGCCAGCAGCCCTGGACGAGGGGAGTATGAGCAGTTCTTC
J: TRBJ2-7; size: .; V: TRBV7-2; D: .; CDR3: CASSWGYEQYF; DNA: TGTGCCAGCAGCTGGGGGTACGAGCAGTACTTC
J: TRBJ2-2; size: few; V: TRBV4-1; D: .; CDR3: CASTSELQDTGELFF; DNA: TGCGCCAGCACCAGCGAGCTCCAGGACACCGGGGAGCTGTTTTTT
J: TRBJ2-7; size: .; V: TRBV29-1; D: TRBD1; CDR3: CSVGETGNEQYF; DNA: TGCAGCGTTGGGGAGACAGGGAATGAGCAGTACTTC
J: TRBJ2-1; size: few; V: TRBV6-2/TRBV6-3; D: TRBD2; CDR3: CGVASAVLGTSGYNEQFF; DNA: TGTGGGGTGGCCAGTGCAGTGCTCGGGACTAGCGGCTACAATGAGCAGTTCTTC
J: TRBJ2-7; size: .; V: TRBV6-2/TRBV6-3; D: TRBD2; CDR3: CASSYSTLGRAGGYEQYF; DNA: TGTGCCAGCAGTTACTCGACGCTGGGCCGAGCGGGAGGGTACGAGCAGTACTTC
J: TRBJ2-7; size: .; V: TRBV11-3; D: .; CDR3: CASSKGQAYEQYF; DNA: TGTGCCAGCAGCAAGGGGCAGGCCTACGAGCAGTACTTC
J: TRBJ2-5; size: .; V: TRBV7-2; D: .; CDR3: CASSFSQTQYF; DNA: TGTGCCAGCAGCTTTAGCCAGACCCAGTACTTC
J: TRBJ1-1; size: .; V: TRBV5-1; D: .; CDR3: CASSFAASMNTEAFF; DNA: TGCGCCAGCAGCTTCGCAGCCAGCATGAACACTGAAGCTTTCTTT
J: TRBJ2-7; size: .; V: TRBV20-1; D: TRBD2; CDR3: CSARHSGRAPYEQYF; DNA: TGCAGTGCTAGACATAGCGGGAGGGCCCCCTACGAGCAGTACTTC
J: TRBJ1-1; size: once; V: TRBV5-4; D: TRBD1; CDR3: CASNRDRDEAFF; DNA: TGTGCCAGCAACCGGGACAGAGATGAAGCTTTCTTT
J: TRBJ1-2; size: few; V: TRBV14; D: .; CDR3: CASSQDSLYGYTF; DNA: TGTGCCAGCAGCCAAGACAGCCTCTATGGCTACACCTTC
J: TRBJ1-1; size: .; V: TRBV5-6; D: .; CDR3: CASSLSDEAFF; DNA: TGTGCCAGCAGCTTGTCGGATGAAGCTTTCTTT
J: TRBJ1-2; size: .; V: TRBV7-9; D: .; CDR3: CASSTGEWGYTF; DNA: TGTGCCAGCAGCACAGGAGAATGGGGCTACACCTTC
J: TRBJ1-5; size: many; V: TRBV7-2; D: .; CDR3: CASSPYSNQPQHF; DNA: TGTGCCAGCAGCCCCTATAGCAATCAGCCCCAGCATTTT
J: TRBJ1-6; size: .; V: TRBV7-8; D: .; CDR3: CASSLFSSETYNSPLHF; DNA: TGTGCCAGCAGCTTATTTTCTTCGGAGACCTATAATTCACCCCTCCACTTT
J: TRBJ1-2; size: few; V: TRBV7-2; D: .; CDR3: CASRLDSNYGYTF; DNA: TGTGCCAGCAGACTGGACAGTAACTATGGCTACACCTTC
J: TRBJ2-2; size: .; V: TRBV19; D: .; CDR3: CASDLGGSNPNTGELFF; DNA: TGTGCCAGTGACCTCGGCGGCTCCAACCCTAACACCGGGGAGCTGTTTTTT
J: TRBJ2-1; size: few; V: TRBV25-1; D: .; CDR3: CASSERSSYNEQFF; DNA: TGTGCCAGCAGTGAACGTAGCTCCTACAATGAGCAGTTCTTC
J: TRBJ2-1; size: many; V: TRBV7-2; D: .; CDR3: CASSSTGFSYNEQFF; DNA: TGTGCCAGCAGCTCGACAGGATTCTCGTACAATGAGCAGTTCTTC
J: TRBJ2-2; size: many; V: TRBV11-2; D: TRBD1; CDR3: CASSQGPGQWNGELFF; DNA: TGTGCCAGCAGCCAAGGGCCGGGACAGTGGAACGGGGAGCTGTTTTTT
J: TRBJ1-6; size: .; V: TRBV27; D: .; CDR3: CASSLGPRNSPLHF; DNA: TGTGCCAGCAGTTTAGGACCGAGAAATTCACCCCTCCACTTT
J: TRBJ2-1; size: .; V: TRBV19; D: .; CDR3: CASSIAVGRVRGNEQFF; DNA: TGTGCCAGTAGTATCGCAGTCGGACGGGTCAGGGGCAATGAGCAGTTCTTC
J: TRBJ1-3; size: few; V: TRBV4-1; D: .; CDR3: CASSQGLSSGNTIYF; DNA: TGCGCCAGCAGCCAAGGGCTCTCCTCTGGAAACACCATATATTTT
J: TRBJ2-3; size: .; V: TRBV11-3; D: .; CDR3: CASSLSRDSEGTDTQYF; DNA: TGTGCCAGCAGCTTGTCCCGGGACTCCGAGGGCACAGATACGCAGTATTTT
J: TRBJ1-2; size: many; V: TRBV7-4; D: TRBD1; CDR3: CASSSTEHGQGASYGYTF; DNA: TGTGCCAGCAGCTCTACGGAACATGGACAGGGGGCTTCCTATGGCTACACCTTC
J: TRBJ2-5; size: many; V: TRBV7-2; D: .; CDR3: CASSLIPQETQYF; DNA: TGTGCCAGCAGCTTAATACCTCAAGAGACCCAGTACTTC
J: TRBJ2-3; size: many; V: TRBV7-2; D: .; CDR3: CASSLEGQSTDTQYF; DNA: TGTGCCAGCAGCTTAGAGGGGCAGAGCACAGATACGCAGTATTTT
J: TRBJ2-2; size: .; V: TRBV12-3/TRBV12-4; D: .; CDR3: CASDDGFSAALDTGELFF; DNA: TGTGCCAGCGATGACGGATTTAGTGCGGCTCTGGACACCGGGGAGCTGTTTTTT
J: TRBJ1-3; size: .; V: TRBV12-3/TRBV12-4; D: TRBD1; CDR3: CASSRQGFGNTIYF; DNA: TGTGCCAGCAGTCGACAGGGCTTTGGAAACACCATATATTTT
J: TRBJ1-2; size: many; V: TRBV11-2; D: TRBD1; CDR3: CASSYPGTGYGYTF; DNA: TGTGCCAGCAGCTACCCCGGGACAGGGTATGGCTACACCTTC
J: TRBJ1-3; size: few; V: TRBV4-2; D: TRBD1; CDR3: CASSQEVTGSSGNTIYF; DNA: TGTGCCAGCAGCCAAGAAGTGACAGGGAGCTCTGGAAACACCATATATTTT
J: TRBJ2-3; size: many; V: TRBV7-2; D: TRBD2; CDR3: CASSQASGNPSTDTQYF; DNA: TGTGCCAGCAGTCAGGCGAGCGGGAATCCTAGCACAGATACGCAGTATTTT